This TCR beta chain comes out of a study of blood T cell repertoires in COVID-19. Study details: T cells, B-cell-depleted T cells, or PBMCs provided the cDNA or gDNA that served as material.

Between the trimmed V and J ends, which lost 2 bases and 2 bases, there was a span of 10 bases. Germline CDR1 reads KGHSH; CDR2 reads LQKENI. The CDR3 is 15 residues long. Original analysis: Amplification with reference gene primers provided the estimates of nucleated cell counts. The assay was immunoSEQ multiplex PCR, and TCRdb's table has in-frame clones only and misses some. The DNA was the basis for D and trimming; V, J and clone size are from that table. The sample consists of some 66,000 clones, 82% of them appearing once. The material sequenced was peripheral blood. The receptor was isolated from a man between 60 and 75 years old with acute or convalescent COVID-19. This chain joins TRBV18 and TRBJ1-5, with D possibly TRBD1 on 5 matching bases. As DNA, the CDR3 is TGTGCCAGCTCACCATCGGGCAGGGGCAATCAGCCCCAGCATTTT. Its protein product is CASSPSGRGNQPQHF.